The 26 T cell receptor beta chains below all came from one sample that was sequenced in a study of T cells after yellow fever vaccination. Via MiXCR, TCRdb re-called the 5' RACE reads, giving one row per CDR3 protein. The top ten clones hold about a sixth of a sample with fewer than 350,000 distinct CDR3 sequences, roughly 9.4% of them seen once. The source material was PBMCs, sampled on the day of the first yellow fever vaccination. The receptors derive from a man younger than 30 who received the YFV17D yellow fever vaccine.

This clonotype showed up many times. The chain has TRBV6-1 and TRBJ1-1; the D gene is possibly TRBD1 (5 bases). Trimming stripped 5 bases from V and 3 bases from J, with 13 bases between. This CDR3 has 14 residues. Germline V gene sequence: CDR1 MNHNS, CDR2 SASEGT. The CDR3 bases are TGTGCCAGCAGTCCCGGAATGGGGGACACTGAAGCTTTCTTT. This translates into CASSPGMGDTEAFF.

This clonotype turned up a few times. The gene calls are TRBV18 and TRBJ1-1; TRBD1 is a possible D gene (5 bases). This CDR3 has 16 amino acids. V was shortened by 2 bases and J by 8 bases, with 21 bases between the two germline ends. The V gene's germline CDR1 is KGHSH and CDR2 LQKENI. DNA of the CDR3: TGTGCCAGCTCACCATCTGGGGTCAGGGTGAGAGCCGAAGCTTTCTTT. It translates to CASSPSGVRVRAEAFF.

V gene TRBV7-2 combines with J gene TRBJ1-4; D is perhaps TRBD1 (5 bases). The CDR3 has 15 amino acids. The V and J ends lost 0 bases and 8 bases respectively, with 13 bases between them. In germline, CDR1 is SGHTA, CDR2 FQGNSA. The CDR3 sequence is CASSLALWGREKLFF. CDR3 nucleotide sequence: TGTGCCAGCAGCTTAGCGCTATGGGGCAGGGAAAAACTGTTTTTT.

The chain joins TRBV29-1 to TRBJ2-3; 7 bases agree with TRBD1. The germline gives CDR1 SQVTM, CDR2 ANQGSEA. V lost 7 bases, J lost 3 bases, and 22 bases stayed unmatched. This CDR3 spans 18 amino acids. The CDR3 protein is CSAAGTAQPNTRTDTQYF. CDR3 coding DNA: TGCAGCGCCGCCGGGACAGCCCAACCAAATACTAGGACAGATACGCAGTATTTT.

V and J are TRBV20-1 and TRBJ2-5, with 9 bases identical to TRBD2. Germline V gives CDR1 DFQATT, CDR2 SNEGSKA (reference sequence). Trimming removed 1 base from V and 0 bases from J; junction bases left unmatched: 6. The CDR3 covers 16 residues. The CDR3 loop is CSARGGLAGYQETQYF. The CDR3 DNA reads as TGCAGTGCTAGAGGGGGGCTAGCGGGATACCAAGAGACCCAGTACTTC.

The genes are TRBV5-6 and TRBJ2-1; no clear D. Germline loops: CDR1 SGHDT, CDR2 YYEEEE. The V end lost 2 bases, the J end lost 1 base, and 7 bases lay between the germline ends. CDR3 length: 14 amino acids. This CDR3 is CASSLWGSYNEQFF. DNA for the CDR3: TGTGCCAGCAGCTTATGGGGATCCTACAATGAGCAGTTCTTC.

This sequence joins TRBV5-1 and TRBJ2-7; tentative D call: TRBD1 (6 bases). Deletions cut 0 bases from V and 6 bases from J, with 10 bases between. From germline, CDR1 is SGHRS and CDR2 YFSETQ. This CDR3 has 13 amino acids. CDR3 in amino acids: CASSLGQASEQYV. The CDR3 DNA reads as TGCGCCAGCAGCTTGGGACAGGCGTCCGAGCAGTACGTC.

This chain links TRBV7-2 with TRBJ1-1; D not resolved. The CDR3 loop spans 15 amino acids. The V end was cut by 1 base, the J end by 0 bases, with 9 bases between. CDR1 is SGHTA and CDR2 is FQGNSA in the germline V gene. The CDR3 protein is CASSLVPRMNTEAFF. CDR3 nucleotides: TGTGCCAGCAGCTTAGTTCCACGTATGAACACTGAAGCTTTCTTT.

This chain connects TRBV20-1 to TRBJ1-6; TRBD1 might be the D (5 bases). Trimming left V 0 bases short and J 2 bases short, with 11 bases between. CDR3 length: 16 residues. Germline values: CDR1 DFQATT, CDR2 SNEGSKA (reference sequence). The CDR3 coding sequence is TGCAGTGCTAGAGATGAGCGGACACCCTATAATTCACCCCTCCACTTT. It codes for CSARDERTPYNSPLHF.

This clonotype was seen only a few times. The chain couples TRBV7-2 to TRBJ1-1; D unresolved. V dropped 4 bases and J dropped 4 bases, with 10 bases sitting between them. Germline CDR1 SGHTA, CDR2 FQGNSA. The CDR3 is made up of 13 amino acids. CDR3 sequence (DNA): TGTGCCAGCAGCTCCCATCACGGCACTGAAGCTTTCTTT. As protein: CASSSHHGTEAFF.

V and J are TRBV28 and TRBJ2-4, with 8 bases fitting TRBD2. Germline trimming cut 2 bases from V and 7 bases from J; bases unmatched to any gene: 4. The CDR3 covers 14 residues. Germline V CDR1 and CDR2: MDHEN, SYDVKM. The CDR3 protein is CASSLTAGANIQYF. CDR3 bases: TGTGCCAGCAGTTTAACAGCGGGGGCGAACATTCAGTACTTC.

There are a few counts of this clonotype. The chain is built from TRBV19 and TRBJ1-5, with TRBD1 matching 10 bases. The CDR3 is 15 residues long. V trimming: 5 bases; J trimming: 7 bases; junction bases outside the gene matches: 8. The germline V gene has CDR1 LNHDA and CDR2 SQIVND (reference sequence). The DNA of the CDR3 is TGTGCCAGTAGTCCAAAAGGACAGGGGGACCAGCCCCAGCATTTT. Its translation is CASSPKGQGDQPQHF.

The rearrangement links TRBV15 to TRBJ2-7; TRBD1 matches 8 bases. The CDR3 loop spans 14 amino acids. V was pared by 5 bases and J by 7 bases, with 10 bases of the junction left unmatched. Germline V gene sequence: CDR1 LNHNV, CDR2 YYDKDF (reference sequence). The CDR3 DNA follows: TGTGCCACCAGCGGATCCGGACAGGGTTGGGAGCAGTACTTC. The encoded protein is CATSGSGQGWEQYF.

This clonotype was counted at least ten times. The gene calls are TRBV20-1 and TRBJ1-1; tentative D call: TRBD1 (5 bases). V lost 1 base and J 3 bases, leaving 12 bases between the germline ends. Germline CDR1 and CDR2: DFQATT and SNEGSKA (reference sequence). CDR3 length: 14 residues. The DNA of the CDR3 is TGCAGTGCTAGAGGGGGGTCGAGAGACACTGAAGCTTTCTTT. This encodes CSARGGSRDTEAFF.

This chain links TRBV12-3 or TRBV12-4 with TRBJ1-3; the D is unclear. Trimming stripped 8 bases from V and 1 base from J, with 9 bases between. The CDR3 totals 13 residues. CDR3: CASALSSGNTIYF. The CDR3 nucleotides are TGTGCCAGCGCCTTATCGTCTGGAAACACCATATATTTT.

The V and J genes are TRBV4-3 and TRBJ2-3; D is perhaps TRBD2 (7 bases). This CDR3 is built from 16 residues. The germline CDR1 and CDR2 sequences are LGHNA and YSLEER. V lost 1 base and J 2 bases, leaving 13 bases between the germline ends. The chain's CDR3 is CASSQVVAGATDTQYF. In DNA, the CDR3 is TGCGCCAGCAGCCAAGTAGTTGCGGGGGCCACAGATACGCAGTATTTT.

This clonotype was counted a few times. J is TRBJ2-7 and V is TRBV28, with D uncertain. Germline CDR1 MDHEN, CDR2 SYDVKM. The V end was cut by 5 bases, the J end by 5 bases, with 13 bases between. There are 13 residues in the CDR3. CDR3 nucleotide sequence: TGTGCCAGCAGTATATCAAACTGGGACGAGCAGTACGTC. Translating it yields CASSISNWDEQYV.

There are a few counts of this clonotype. V gene TRBV29-1 combines with J gene TRBJ2-1; 10 bases align to TRBD1. This CDR3 is 15 amino acids long. Germline lookup yields CDR1 SQVTM and CDR2 ANQGSEA. With V trimmed by 2 bases and J by 9 bases, 10 bases remained unmatched. The CDR3 region is CSVEKFGTGAGEQFF. The CDR3, as DNA: TGCAGCGTTGAAAAATTCGGGACAGGGGCTGGTGAGCAGTTCTTC.

This chain joins TRBV2 and TRBJ1-5; D remains unclear. CDR3 length: 15 residues. CDR1 SNHLY and CDR2 FYNNEI come from the germline V gene. The ends were cut back, 2 bases at V and 5 bases at J, with 13 bases in the middle. The CDR3 region is CASSESLGQYQPQHF. The CDR3, as DNA: TGTGCCAGCAGTGAAAGCCTTGGGCAGTATCAGCCCCAGCATTTT.

In this sample, this clonotype turned up a few times. This chain joins TRBV7-2 and TRBJ1-4; possible D gene TRBD1, 6 bases. Per the germline V gene, CDR1 is SGHTA and CDR2 is FQGNSA. V lost 5 bases to trimming and J lost 2 bases, with 12 bases between them. The CDR3 sequence is 15 residues long. The CDR3 region is CASSERDTTNEKLFF. In DNA form, the CDR3 reads TGTGCCAGCAGCGAGCGGGACACCACTAATGAAAAACTGTTTTTT.

The V gene is TRBV5-1, the J gene TRBJ2-6; D is possibly TRBD2 (6 bases). The CDR3 is 14 residues long. The germline V gene has CDR1 SGHRS and CDR2 YFSETQ. Trimming left V 4 bases short and J 4 bases short, with 9 bases between. The chain's CDR3 is CASSGGFGANVLTF. The CDR3 DNA follows: TGCGCCAGCAGCGGGGGGTTCGGGGCCAACGTCCTGACTTTC.

Many counts were recorded for this clonotype. The genes are TRBV7-2 and TRBJ1-5; 8 bases fit TRBD1. The CDR3 contains 14 residues. J gave up 7 bases and V 3 bases, and 5 bases lay outside the gene matches. Germline V gene lookup returns CDR1 SGHTA and CDR2 FQGNSA. CDR3 nucleotides: TGTGCCAGCAGCTTCGACAGGGGACAACAGCCCCAGCATTTT. Protein sequence: CASSFDRGQQPQHF.

This clonotype was detected many times. The V call is TRBV4-3, the J call TRBJ1-5, with 8 positions matching TRBD1. The CDR3 loop spans 13 amino acids. Losses at the gene ends were 4 bases for V and 6 bases for J; bases not matched to a gene: 2. CDR1 is LGHNA and CDR2 is YSLEER in the germline V gene. CDR3 sequence (DNA): TGCGCCAGCAGCCGAACAGGGGGTCAGCCCCAGCATTTT. Translating it yields CASSRTGGQPQHF.

This clonotype was detected a few times. The J gene is TRBJ1-5, the V gene TRBV7-2; D call uncertain. Trimming removed 1 base from V and 4 bases from J, with 8 bases in between. The CDR3 runs 14 residues. Germline V CDR1 and CDR2: SGHTA, FQGNSA. The CDR3 nucleotides read TGTGCCAGCAGCTTAGAGGGTCAGAATCAGCCCCAGCATTTT. Amino acid sequence: CASSLEGQNQPQHF.

This clonotype occurred a few times. The chain has TRBV4-1 and TRBJ2-5; D might be TRBD1 or TRBD2, each matching 6 bases. V was trimmed by 4 bases and J by 5 bases, leaving 11 bases between them. CDR3 size: 13 residues. Germline assignment: CDR1 MGHRA and CDR2 YSYEKL. The CDR3 DNA reads as TGCGCCAGCAGCCGGGGGGCCGTCGAGACCCAGTACTTC. It codes for CASSRGAVETQYF.

The CDR3 coding sequence is TGCAGTGCTAGAGGGCCGAGGGTGGGCACCGGGGAGCTGTTTTTT. It codes for CSARGPRVGTGELFF. V and J are TRBV20-1 and TRBJ2-2; D may be TRBD2 (5 bases). The germline V and J ends were trimmed by 1 base and 4 bases, with 13 bases remaining between them. Per germline, CDR1 DFQATT and CDR2 SNEGSKA (reference sequence). This CDR3 region has 15 residues.